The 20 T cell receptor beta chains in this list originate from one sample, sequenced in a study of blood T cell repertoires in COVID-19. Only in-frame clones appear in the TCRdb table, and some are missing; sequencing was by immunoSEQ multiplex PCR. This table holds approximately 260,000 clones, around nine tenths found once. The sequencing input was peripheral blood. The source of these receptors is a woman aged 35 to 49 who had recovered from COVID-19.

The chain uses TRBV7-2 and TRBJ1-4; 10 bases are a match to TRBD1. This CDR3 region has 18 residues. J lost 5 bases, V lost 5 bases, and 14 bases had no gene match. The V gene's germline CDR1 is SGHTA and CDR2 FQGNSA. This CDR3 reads CASSATGTGAASNEKLFF. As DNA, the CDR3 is TGTGCCAGCAGCGCCACCGGGACAGGGGCCGCCTCGAATGAAAAACTGTTTTTT.

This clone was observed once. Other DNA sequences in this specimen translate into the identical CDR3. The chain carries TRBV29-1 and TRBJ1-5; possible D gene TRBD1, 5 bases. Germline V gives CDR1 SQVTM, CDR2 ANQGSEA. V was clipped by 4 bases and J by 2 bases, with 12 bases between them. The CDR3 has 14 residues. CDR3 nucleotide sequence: TGCAGCGTTGCGCCGGGGGGAGGCAATCAGCCCCAGCATTTT. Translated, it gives CSVAPGGGNQPQHF.

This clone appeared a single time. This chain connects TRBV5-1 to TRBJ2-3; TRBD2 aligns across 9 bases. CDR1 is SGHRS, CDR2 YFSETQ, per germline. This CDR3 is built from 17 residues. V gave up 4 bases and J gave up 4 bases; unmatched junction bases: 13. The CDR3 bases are TGCGCCAGCAGCGCCCTCGGGGGCGGGGGGGCATCAGATACGCAGTATTTT. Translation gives CASSALGGGGASDTQYF. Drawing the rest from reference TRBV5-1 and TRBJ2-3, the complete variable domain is KAGVTQTPRYLIKTRGQQVTLSCSPISGHRSVSWYQQTPGQGLQFLFEYFSETQRNKGNFPGRFSGRQFSNSRSEMNVSTLELGDSALYLCASSALGGGGASDTQYFGPGTRLTVL.

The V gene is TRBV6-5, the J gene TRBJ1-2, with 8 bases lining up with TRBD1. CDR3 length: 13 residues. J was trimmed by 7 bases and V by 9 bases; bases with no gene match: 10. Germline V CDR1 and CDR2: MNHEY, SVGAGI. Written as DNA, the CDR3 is TGTGCCAGTTTTCGTAAACAGGGGGTTGGCTACACCTTC. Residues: CASFRKQGVGYTF.

DNA for the CDR3: TGTGCCAGCAGTTTATCGGCAGGGAACAACTATGGCTACACCTTC. Residues: CASSLSAGNNYGYTF. V is TRBV28 and J is TRBJ1-2; a possible D gene is TRBD1 (5 bases). Germline-derived CDR1 and CDR2 are MDHEN and SYDVKM. The CDR3 covers 15 residues. V gave up 1 base and J gave up 2 bases, with 11 bases separating them.

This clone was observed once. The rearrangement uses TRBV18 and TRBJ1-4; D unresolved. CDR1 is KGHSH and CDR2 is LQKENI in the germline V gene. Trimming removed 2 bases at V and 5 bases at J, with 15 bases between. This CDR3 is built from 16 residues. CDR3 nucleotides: TGTGCCAGCTCACCAATACAGTTCCTAAGGAATGAAAAACTGTTTTTT. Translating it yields CASSPIQFLRNEKLFF.

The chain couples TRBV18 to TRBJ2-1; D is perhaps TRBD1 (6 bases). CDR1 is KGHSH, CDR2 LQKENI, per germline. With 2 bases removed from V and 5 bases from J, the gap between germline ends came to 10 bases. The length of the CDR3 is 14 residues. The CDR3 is CASSPNGQNNEQFF. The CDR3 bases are TGTGCCAGCTCACCAAACGGACAGAACAATGAGCAGTTCTTC.

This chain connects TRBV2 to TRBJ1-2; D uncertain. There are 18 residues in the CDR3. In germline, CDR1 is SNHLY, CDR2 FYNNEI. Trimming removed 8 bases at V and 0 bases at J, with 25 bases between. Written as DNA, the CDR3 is TGTGCCAGCCTAGCAGATGTACCGGACGGTTGGACTAACTATGGCTACACCTTC. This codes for CASLADVPDGWTNYGYTF.

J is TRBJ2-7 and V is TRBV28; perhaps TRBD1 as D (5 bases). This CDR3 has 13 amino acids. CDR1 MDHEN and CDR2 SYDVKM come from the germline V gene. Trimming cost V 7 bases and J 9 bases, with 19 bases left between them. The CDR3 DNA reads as TGTGCCAGCACTCCTGGGGCAGCCCCGGGGCAGTACTTC. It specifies CASTPGAAPGQYF.

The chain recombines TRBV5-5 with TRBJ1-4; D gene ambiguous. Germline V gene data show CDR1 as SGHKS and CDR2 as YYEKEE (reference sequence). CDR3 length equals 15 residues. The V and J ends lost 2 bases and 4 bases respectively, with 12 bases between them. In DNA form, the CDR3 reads TGTGCCAGCAGCTTCTGGAGCAACCTTAATGAAAAACTGTTTTTT. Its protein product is CASSFWSNLNEKLFF.

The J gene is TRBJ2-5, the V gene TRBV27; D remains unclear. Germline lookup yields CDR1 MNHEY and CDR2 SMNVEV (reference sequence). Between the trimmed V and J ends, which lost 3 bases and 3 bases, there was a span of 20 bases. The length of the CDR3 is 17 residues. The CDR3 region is CASSFLGTGSLEETQYF. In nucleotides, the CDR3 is TGTGCCAGCAGTTTTTTGGGTACGGGTTCGTTAGAAGAGACCCAGTACTTC.

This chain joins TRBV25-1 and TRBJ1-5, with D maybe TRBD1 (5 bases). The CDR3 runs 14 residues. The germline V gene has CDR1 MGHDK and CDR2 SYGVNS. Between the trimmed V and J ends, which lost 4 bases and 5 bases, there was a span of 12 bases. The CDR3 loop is CASSGGGNDQPQHF. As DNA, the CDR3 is TGTGCCAGCAGTGGGGGGGGGAACGATCAGCCCCAGCATTTT.

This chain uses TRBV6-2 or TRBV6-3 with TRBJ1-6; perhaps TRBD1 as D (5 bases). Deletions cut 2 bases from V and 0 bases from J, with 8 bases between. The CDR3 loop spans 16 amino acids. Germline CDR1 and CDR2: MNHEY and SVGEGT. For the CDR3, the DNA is TGTGCCAGCAGTTACCCCAGGGACTCCTATAATTCACCCCTCCACTTT. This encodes CASSYPRDSYNSPLHF.

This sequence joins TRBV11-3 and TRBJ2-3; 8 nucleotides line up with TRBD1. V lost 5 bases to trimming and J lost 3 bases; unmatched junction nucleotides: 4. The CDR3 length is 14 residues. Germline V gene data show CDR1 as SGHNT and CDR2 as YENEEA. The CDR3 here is CASSRQGTTDTQYF. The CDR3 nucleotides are TGTGCCAGCAGCCGACAGGGGACTACAGATACGCAGTATTTT.

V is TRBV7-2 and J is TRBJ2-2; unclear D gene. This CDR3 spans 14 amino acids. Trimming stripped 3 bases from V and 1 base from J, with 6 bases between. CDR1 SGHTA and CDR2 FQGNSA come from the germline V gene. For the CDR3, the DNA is TGTGCCAGCAGCTTGTCACAGAACACCGGGGAGCTGTTTTTT. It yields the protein CASSLSQNTGELFF. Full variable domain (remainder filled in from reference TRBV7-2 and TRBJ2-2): GAGVSQSPSNKVTEKGKDVELRCDPISGHTALYWYRQSLGQGLEFLIYFQGNSAPDKSGLPSDRFSAERTGGSVSTLTIQRTQQEDSAVYLCASSLSQNTGELFFGEGSRLTVL.

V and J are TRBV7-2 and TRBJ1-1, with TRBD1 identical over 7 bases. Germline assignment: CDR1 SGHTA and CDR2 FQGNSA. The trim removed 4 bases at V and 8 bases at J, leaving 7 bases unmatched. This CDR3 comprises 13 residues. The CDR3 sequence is CASSYSTGLEAFF. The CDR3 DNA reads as TGTGCCAGCAGCTACTCGACAGGGCTAGAAGCTTTCTTT.

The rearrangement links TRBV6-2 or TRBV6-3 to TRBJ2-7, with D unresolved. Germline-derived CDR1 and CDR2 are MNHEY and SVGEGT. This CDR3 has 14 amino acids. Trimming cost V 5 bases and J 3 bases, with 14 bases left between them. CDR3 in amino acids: CASSPVRRFYEQYF. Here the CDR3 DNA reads TGTGCCAGCAGTCCCGTAAGGCGGTTCTACGAGCAGTACTTC.

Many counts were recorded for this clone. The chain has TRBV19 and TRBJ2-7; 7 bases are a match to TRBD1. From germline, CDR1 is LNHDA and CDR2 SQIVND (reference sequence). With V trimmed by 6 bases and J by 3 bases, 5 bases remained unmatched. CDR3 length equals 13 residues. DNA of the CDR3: TGTGCCAGTAGCCAGGGACAGTTCTACGAGCAGTACTTC. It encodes CASSQGQFYEQYF. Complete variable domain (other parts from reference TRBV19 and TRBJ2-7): DGGITQSPKYLFRKEGQNVTLSCEQNLNHDAMYWYRQDPGQGLRLIYYSQIVNDFQKGDIAEGYSVSREKKESFPLTVTSAQKNPTAFYLCASSQGQFYEQYFGPGTRLTVT.

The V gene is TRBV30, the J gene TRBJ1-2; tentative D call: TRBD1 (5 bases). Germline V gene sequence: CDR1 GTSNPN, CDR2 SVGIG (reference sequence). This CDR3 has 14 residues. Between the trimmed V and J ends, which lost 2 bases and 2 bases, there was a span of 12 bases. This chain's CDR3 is CAWSPWTTNYGYTF. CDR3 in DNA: TGTGCCTGGAGTCCCTGGACAACGAACTATGGCTACACCTTC.

Written as DNA, the CDR3 is TGTGCCAGCAGTTACTCGGAGGGGCCGCGTTCACCCCTCCACTTT. Translation: CASSYSEGPRSPLHF. The chain combines TRBV6-2 or TRBV6-3 with TRBJ1-6; the D gene is possibly TRBD1 (5 bases). The CDR3 consists of 15 residues. V lost 0 bases to trimming and J lost 9 bases, with 12 bases between them. Germline CDR1 and CDR2: MNHEY and SVGEGT.